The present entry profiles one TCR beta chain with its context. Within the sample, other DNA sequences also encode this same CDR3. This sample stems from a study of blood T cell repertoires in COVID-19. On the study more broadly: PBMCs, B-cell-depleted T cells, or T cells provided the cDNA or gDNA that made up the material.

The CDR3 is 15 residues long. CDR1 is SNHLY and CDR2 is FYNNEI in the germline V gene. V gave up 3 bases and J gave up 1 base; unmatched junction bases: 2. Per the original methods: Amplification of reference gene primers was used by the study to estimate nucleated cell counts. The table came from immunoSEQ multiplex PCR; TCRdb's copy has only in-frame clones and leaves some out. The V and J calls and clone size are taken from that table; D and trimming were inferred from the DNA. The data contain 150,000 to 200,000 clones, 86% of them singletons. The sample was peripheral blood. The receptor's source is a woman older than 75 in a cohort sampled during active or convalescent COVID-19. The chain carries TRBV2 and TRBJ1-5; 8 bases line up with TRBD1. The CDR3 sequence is CASSDRGLSNQPQHF. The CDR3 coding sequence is TGTGCCAGCAGTGACAGGGGGCTAAGCAATCAGCCCCAGCATTTT.